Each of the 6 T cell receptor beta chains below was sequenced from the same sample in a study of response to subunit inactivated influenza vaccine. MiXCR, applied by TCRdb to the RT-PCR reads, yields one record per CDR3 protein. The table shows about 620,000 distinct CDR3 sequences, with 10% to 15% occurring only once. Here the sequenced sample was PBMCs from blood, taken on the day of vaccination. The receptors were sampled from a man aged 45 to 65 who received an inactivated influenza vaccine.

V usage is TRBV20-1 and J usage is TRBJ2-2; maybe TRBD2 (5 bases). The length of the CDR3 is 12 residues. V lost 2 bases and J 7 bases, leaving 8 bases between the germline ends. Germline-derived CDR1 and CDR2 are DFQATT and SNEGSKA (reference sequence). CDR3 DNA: TGCAGTGCTAGAAACAGCGGCGGGGAGCTGTTTTTT. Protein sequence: CSARNSGGELFF.

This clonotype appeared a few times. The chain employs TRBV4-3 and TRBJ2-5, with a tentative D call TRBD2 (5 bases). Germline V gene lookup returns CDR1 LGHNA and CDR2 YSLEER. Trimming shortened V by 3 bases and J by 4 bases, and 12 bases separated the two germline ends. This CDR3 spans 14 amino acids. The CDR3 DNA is TGCGCCAGCAGCCACGGCGGACTGAGAGAGACCCAGTACTTC. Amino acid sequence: CASSHGGLRETQYF.

In nucleotides, the CDR3 is TGCGCCAGCCGGGAGTCCGCCGGGGAGCTGTTTTTT. Translating it yields CASRESAGELFF. This sequence joins TRBV5-1 and TRBJ2-2, with D perhaps TRBD2 (6 bases). This CDR3 spans 12 amino acids. V gave up 7 bases and J gave up 6 bases, with 10 bases separating them. Germline lookup yields CDR1 SGHRS and CDR2 YFSETQ.

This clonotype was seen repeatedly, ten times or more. In DNA form, the CDR3 reads TGTGCCAGCAGCTTATTTTCCGGGTACAATGAGCAGTTCTTC. Its protein product is CASSLFSGYNEQFF. V and J are TRBV11-3 and TRBJ2-1; D is ambiguous. Trimming left V 2 bases short and J 4 bases short, with 9 bases between. Looked up from germline, CDR1 is SGHNT and CDR2 is YENEEA. This CDR3 contains 14 residues.

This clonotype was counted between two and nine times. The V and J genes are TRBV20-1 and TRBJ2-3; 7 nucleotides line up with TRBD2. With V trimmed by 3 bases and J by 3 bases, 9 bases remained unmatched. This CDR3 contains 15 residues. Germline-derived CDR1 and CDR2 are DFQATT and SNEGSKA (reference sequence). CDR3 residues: CSASAAAGVTDTQYF. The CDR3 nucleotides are TGCAGTGCTAGCGCCGCGGCGGGAGTAACAGATACGCAGTATTTT.

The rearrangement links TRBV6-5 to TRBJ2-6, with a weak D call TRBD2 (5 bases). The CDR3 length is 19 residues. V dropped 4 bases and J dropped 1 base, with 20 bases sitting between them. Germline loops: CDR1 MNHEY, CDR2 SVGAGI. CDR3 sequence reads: CASSLGSVLVLSGANVLTF. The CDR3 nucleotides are TGTGCCAGCAGTTTGGGAAGCGTACTAGTATTGTCTGGGGCCAACGTCCTGACTTTC.